The rows below give T cell receptor beta chains drawn from one sample of a study of vaccination and CD4 T cells after COVID-19. TCRdb fed the PCR reads into MiXCR, producing one record per CDR3 protein. The sample has roughly 15,000 distinct CDR3 sequences, less than 75% seen once. The specimen comprised CD4+ T cells from blood, sampled after SARS-CoV-2 vaccination. These receptors came from a human donor who had recovered from COVID-19. Each CDR3 is given without its conserved first and last residue.

>TRBV20-1
SASPPPGADGYT
>TRBV6-2/TRBV6-3
ASSRLGVEQF
>TRBV19
ASSRQGQSSGNTIY
>TRBV20-1
SAGGTSGDEETQY
>TRBV30
AWSGRPEGTEAF
>TRBV2
ASKSTSGSPDTQY
>TRBV20-1
SALKGGAHGYT
>TRBV19
ASSGEQGAGQPQH
>TRBV20-1
SAIPLVGTDTQY
>TRBV20-1
SGWGETQY
>TRBV19
ASSNLGPGPAF
>TRBV15
ATSMSGYGETQY
>TRBV21-1
ASSAQTGKHYEQY
>TRBV7-2
ASSLVSGRGTGELF
>TRBV20-1
SARDFRSGELF
>TRBV6-2/TRBV6-3
ASRRFQDGYT
>TRBV4-1
ASSLSSGQGPGNTIY
>TRBV7-6
ASSSPEWNTIY
>TRBV15
ATSRGAYNEQF
>TRBV7-2
ASSTRVSISGANVLT
>TRBV7-9
ASSVSADTQY
>TRBV2
ASSEALWAGGTYEQY
>TRBV11-3
ASSLRSGQYQETQY
>TRBV6-1
ASSPTGPNTEAF
>TRBV28
ASRIPGQGASGGELF
>TRBV2
ASSARPSGSYEQY
>TRBV7-3
ASSLKSGLAGNNEQF
>TRBV18
ASSKPVKGIQETQY
>TRBV20-1
SAGGTSKNIQY
>TRBV20-1
SAPGQGGGGELF
>TRBV6-1
ASSTSGRTSEQY
>TRBV28
ASSENSNQPQH
>TRBV20-1
SARVDRGYGPLH
>TRBV19
ASTRTGTSYNSPLH
>TRBV30
AWSVQETQY
>TRBV19
ATKPSGSPGELF
>TRBV28
ASSFFADRTDTQY
>TRBV27
ASSPWTGRGNQPQH
>TRBV4-1
ASSQEWHRQRGYGYT
>TRBV7-6
ASSSLQGRYEQY
>TRBV28
ASSLYSEAGWNSPLH
>TRBV7-8
ATAPPLRQAVAREQY
>TRBV20-1
SASGTSGLGEY
>TRBV5-1
ASSKTSLSTDTQY
>TRBV20-1
SASQGSYEQY
>TRBV19
ASSAGRFRGYT
>TRBV28
ASSSLSGPKNSPLH
>TRBV5-5
ASSLEGAQY